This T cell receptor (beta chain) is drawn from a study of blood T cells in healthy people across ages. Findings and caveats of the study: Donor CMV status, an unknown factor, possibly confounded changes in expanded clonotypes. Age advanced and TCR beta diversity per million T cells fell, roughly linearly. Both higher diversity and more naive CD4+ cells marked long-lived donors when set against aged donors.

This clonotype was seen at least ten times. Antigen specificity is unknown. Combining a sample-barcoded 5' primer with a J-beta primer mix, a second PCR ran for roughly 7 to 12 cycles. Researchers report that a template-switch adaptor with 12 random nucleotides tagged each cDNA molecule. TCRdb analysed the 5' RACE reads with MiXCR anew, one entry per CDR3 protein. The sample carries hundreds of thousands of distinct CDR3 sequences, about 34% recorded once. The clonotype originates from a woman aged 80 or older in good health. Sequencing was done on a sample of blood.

The CDR3 DNA sequence: TGCGCCAGCAGGGAAGCGGGACAGGGGCTCCTCCAGTACTTC. Amino acids: CASREAGQGLLQYF. This rearrangement joins TRBV10-2 to TRBJ2-5; 10 nucleotides align to TRBD1. V was clipped by 6 bases and J by 10 bases; unmatched bases: 11. Germline values: CDR1 WSHSY, CDR2 SAAADI. The CDR3 has 14 amino acids.